The clone carrying this TCR beta chain was seen only a few times. This record belongs to a study of OX40 agonist ivuxolimab in advanced cancers. The method was immunoSEQ multiplex PCR; TCRdb's version includes in-frame clones alone and lacks a portion of them. The table shows about 62,000 clones, with 70% to 80% occurring only once. The input for sequencing was CD4+ or CD8+ T cells sorted from blood, taken in a trial of the OX40 agonist ivuxolimab. This receptor was taken from an adult with an advanced solid tumor such as melanoma, head and neck, liver or kidney cancer.

The CDR3: CASSLGGGTGSETQYF. CDR3 bases: TGTGCCAGCAGCTTGGGGGGAGGGACAGGGTCAGAGACCCAGTACTTC. The genes are TRBV5-4 and TRBJ2-5; 9 nucleotides align to TRBD1. The trim removed 0 bases at V and 4 bases at J, leaving 7 bases unmatched. The CDR3 runs 16 residues. Looked up from germline, CDR1 is SGHNT and CDR2 is YYREEE (reference sequence).